These 26 T cell receptor beta chains were sequenced from one sample in a study of T cell responses to AZD1222 COVID-19 vaccine. This table comes from immunoSEQ multiplex PCR, and its TCRdb copy is limited to in-frame clones, with some not included. The table has approximately 170,000 clones, under 95% seen once. The sequencing used peripheral blood, collected 28 days after the second AZD1222 dose. The origin of the receptors is an adult who received the AZD1222 COVID-19 vaccine.

The V call is TRBV7-9, the J call TRBJ2-3; D is unresolved. V lost 6 bases and J 5 bases, leaving 12 bases between the germline ends. Germline V CDR1 and CDR2: SEHNR, FQNEAQ (reference sequence). The CDR3 extends over 13 amino acids. The CDR3 loop is CASSDPRVDTQYF. In DNA form, the CDR3 reads TGTGCCAGCAGTGACCCTAGGGTAGATACGCAGTATTTT.

V usage is TRBV28 and J usage is TRBJ1-3; D is possibly TRBD1 (6 bases). This CDR3 has 16 residues. Germline loops: CDR1 MDHEN, CDR2 SYDVKM. V gave up 4 bases and J gave up 0 bases, with 13 bases separating them. The CDR3 reads CASSSPGGYSGNTIYF. CDR3 in DNA: TGTGCCAGCAGTTCCCCGGGGGGCTACTCTGGAAACACCATATATTTT.

V is TRBV18 and J is TRBJ1-5, with a tentative D call TRBD1 (5 bases). This CDR3 is built from 16 residues. CDR1 and CDR2 (germline): KGHSH, LQKENI. The V end lost 3 bases, the J end lost 5 bases, and 17 bases lay between the germline ends. DNA for the CDR3: TGTGCCAGCTCACCGTCAACAGGAGGGGACTATCAGCCCCAGCATTTT. Amino acids: CASSPSTGGDYQPQHF. Looking up the rest from reference TRBV18 and TRBJ1-5 gives the full variable domain: NAGVMQNPRHLVRRRGQEARLRCSPMKGHSHVYWYRQLPEEGLKFMVYLQKENIIDESGMPKERFSAEFPKEGPSILRIQQVVRGDSAAYFCASSPSTGGDYQPQHFGDGTRLSIL.

CDR3 protein: CASRAAGLATAYEQYF. As DNA, the CDR3 is TGTGCCAGCAGGGCGGCGGGACTAGCGACCGCCTACGAGCAGTACTTC. V usage is TRBV11-2 and J usage is TRBJ2-7; TRBD2 aligns across 10 bases. V shed 6 bases and J 2 bases; nucleotides not matched to a gene: 10. Per the germline V gene, CDR1 is SGHAT and CDR2 is FQNNGV. This CDR3 is 16 amino acids long. The variable domain in full, with the rest retrieved from reference TRBV11-2 and TRBJ2-7, is EAGVAQSPRYKIIEKRQSVAFWCNPISGHATLYWYQQILGQGPKLLIQFQNNGVVDDSQLPKDRFSAERLKGVDSTLKIQPAKLEDSAVYLCASRAAGLATAYEQYFGPGTRLTVT.

The V call is TRBV4-2, the J call TRBJ1-2; D unclear. CDR3 length: 12 amino acids. V dropped 0 bases and J dropped 8 bases, with 7 bases sitting between them. Germline V gene sequence: CDR1 LGHNA, CDR2 YNFKEQ. The CDR3 DNA reads TGTGCCAGCAGCCAAGACGGCGCCGGCTACACCTTC. Its protein is CASSQDGAGYTF.

This sequence joins TRBV10-2 and TRBJ2-7; 8 bases are a match to TRBD1. The CDR3 runs 12 residues. Germline V gene lookup returns CDR1 WSHSY and CDR2 SAAADI. The V segment lost 6 bases and the J segment 7 bases; nucleotides outside the gene matches: 5. The CDR3 region has the DNA TGCGCCAGCAGGGCTACAGGGGGTGAGCAGTACTTC. Protein: CASRATGGEQYF.

This sequence joins TRBV10-2 and TRBJ2-3, with TRBD1 identical over 7 bases. CDR1 and CDR2 from the germline V gene are WSHSY and SAAADI. The CDR3 covers 15 residues. V lost 4 bases, J lost 1 base, and 5 bases stayed unmatched. CDR3 loop: CASSVTGAGTDTQYF. The CDR3 DNA is TGCGCCAGCAGTGTAACAGGGGCCGGCACAGATACGCAGTATTTT.

V gene TRBV30 combines with J gene TRBJ2-7, with TRBD2 matching 12 bases. With V trimmed by 3 bases and J by 4 bases, 4 bases remained unmatched. The CDR3 is made up of 14 amino acids. CDR1 is GTSNPN and CDR2 is SVGIG in the germline V gene (reference sequence). The CDR3 here is CAWRRLAGVYEQYF. Here the CDR3 DNA reads TGTGCCTGGAGGCGACTAGCGGGAGTATACGAGCAGTACTTC.

The chain uses TRBV4-1 and TRBJ2-3; 11 bases agree with TRBD2. This CDR3 has 18 residues. Trimming at V came to 1 base and at J to 4 bases, leaving 10 bases not matched to a gene. Per the germline V gene, CDR1 is MGHRA and CDR2 is YSYEKL. The CDR3 sequence: CASSQGMASGRRADTQYF. The CDR3 nucleotides read TGCGCCAGCAGCCAAGGGATGGCTAGCGGGAGGAGAGCAGATACGCAGTATTTT.

The chain combines TRBV6-5 with TRBJ1-2; 8 nucleotides agree with TRBD1. There are 15 residues in the CDR3. V was pared by 5 bases and J by 6 bases, with 11 bases of the junction left unmatched. Per germline, CDR1 MNHEY and CDR2 SVGAGI. The CDR3 loop is CASSRRSQGADGYTF. The CDR3 coding sequence is TGTGCCAGCAGTAGACGTAGTCAGGGGGCCGATGGCTACACCTTC.

The chain has TRBV27 and TRBJ2-3; D gene ambiguous. Per germline, CDR1 MNHEY and CDR2 SMNVEV (reference sequence). V lost 6 bases and J 6 bases, leaving 19 bases between the germline ends. The CDR3 covers 15 residues. CDR3 protein: CASRAPGSARDTQYF. CDR3 coding DNA: TGTGCCAGCAGAGCCCCCGGTTCGGCTCGGGATACGCAGTATTTT.

The chain uses TRBV4-1 and TRBJ2-1; D remains unclear. The CDR3 sequence is 15 residues long. Germline V gene data show CDR1 as MGHRA and CDR2 as YSYEKL. V was pared by 0 bases and J by 8 bases, with 14 bases between. CDR3 DNA sequence: TGCGCCAGCAGCCAAGATCTACGCAGCGAGCATGAGCAGTTCTTC. It yields the protein CASSQDLRSEHEQFF.

This rearrangement joins TRBV5-1 to TRBJ1-1; no clear D. The CDR3 runs to 14 residues. V lost 2 bases and J 3 bases, leaving 11 bases between the germline ends. Germline lookup yields CDR1 SGHRS and CDR2 YFSETQ. CDR3 residues: CASSLRVEDTEAFF. CDR3 in DNA: TGCGCCAGCAGCTTAAGGGTTGAGGACACTGAAGCTTTCTTT.

The chain couples TRBV10-3 to TRBJ1-6; D call uncertain. The germline CDR1 and CDR2 sequences are ENHRY and SYGVKD. This CDR3 region has 15 residues. Trimming left V 6 bases short and J 9 bases short, with 18 bases between. As DNA, the CDR3 is TGTGCCATCAGGCCCGGGCCAGCGGACGGTTCACCCCTCCACTTT. It translates to CAIRPGPADGSPLHF.

This sequence joins TRBV5-1 and TRBJ1-1; possibly TRBD1 for D (6 bases). The germline gives CDR1 SGHRS, CDR2 YFSETQ. The CDR3 contains 15 residues. Trimming removed 4 bases from V and 2 bases from J, with 15 bases in between. CDR3 bases: TGCGCCAGCAGCGGCACCGGGACATCTAACACTGAAGCTTTCTTT. This gives the protein CASSGTGTSNTEAFF.

This rearrangement joins TRBV6-2 or TRBV6-3 to TRBJ2-7; 13 nucleotides match TRBD2. Trimming cost V 5 bases and J 5 bases; bases outside gene matches: 3. Germline CDR1 is MNHEY and CDR2 is SVGEGT. CDR3 length: 14 residues. This CDR3 reads CASSRLAGGHEQYF. DNA for the CDR3: TGTGCCAGCAGTCGACTAGCGGGAGGACACGAGCAGTACTTC.

The V call is TRBV21-1, the J call TRBJ1-2. TRBV21-1 is a known pseudogene. This CDR3 spans 16 amino acids. The DNA for the CDR3 is TGTGCCAGCAGCCCTCCACAAGGGCTCCTTAACTATGGCTACACCTTC. Translated, it gives CASSPPQGLLNYGYTF.

The chain has TRBV7-6 and TRBJ2-3; D might be TRBD1 (6 bases). The CDR3 sequence is 15 residues long. The V end lost 2 bases, the J end lost 4 bases, and 13 bases lay between the germline ends. Germline V gene sequence: CDR1 SGHVS, CDR2 FNYEAQ. CDR3 sequence reads: CASSLLGAQSDTQYF. In DNA form, the CDR3 reads TGTGCCAGCAGCTTACTGGGGGCGCAGTCAGATACGCAGTATTTT.

The genes are TRBV15 and TRBJ2-1, with no clear D. This CDR3 comprises 13 residues. Trimming left V 3 bases short and J 6 bases short, with 9 bases between. Looked up from germline, CDR1 is LNHNV and CDR2 is YYDKDF (reference sequence). CDR3: CATSRAWGNEQFF. The DNA of the CDR3 is TGTGCCACCAGCAGGGCCTGGGGCAATGAGCAGTTCTTC.

This sequence joins TRBV3-1 (or the pseudogene TRBV3-2) and TRBJ1-2, with TRBD1 matching 7 bases. The CDR3 is made up of 15 amino acids. V lost 3 bases and J lost 2; bases outside the gene matches: 6. Germline V gene lookup returns CDR1 LGHDT and CDR2 YNNKEL (reference sequence). The DNA of the CDR3 is TGTGCCAGCAGCCATACGACAGGGACGAACTATGGCTACACCTTC. This codes for CASSHTTGTNYGYTF.

The CDR3: CASSTDASNQPQHF. The CDR3 bases are TGTGCCAGCAGCACGGACGCGAGTAATCAGCCCCAGCATTTT. The V call is TRBV2, the J call TRBJ1-5; D unresolved. There are 14 residues in the CDR3. Looked up from germline, CDR1 is SNHLY and CDR2 is FYNNEI. Trimming stripped 6 bases from V and 4 bases from J, with 13 bases between.

This clone was recorded once. The J gene is TRBJ2-1, the V gene TRBV11-2; D gene unclear. Germline V CDR1 and CDR2: SGHAT, FQNNGV. This CDR3 region has 16 residues. The germline V and J ends were trimmed by 0 bases and 5 bases, with 14 bases remaining between them. In DNA, the CDR3 is TGTGCCAGCAGCTTAGATCTCCTGATGGGCGACAATGAGCAGTTCTTC. Amino acid sequence: CASSLDLLMGDNEQFF.

The chain recombines TRBV4-1 with TRBJ2-3, with a tentative D call TRBD1 (6 bases). Trimming removed 0 bases at V and 8 bases at J, with 30 bases between. CDR1 MGHRA and CDR2 YSYEKL come from the germline V gene. CDR3 length: 20 amino acids. DNA of the CDR3: TGCGCCAGCAGCCAAGAAAGGGCCGTGATGGACAGTTCCCTAAGGGGTACGCAGTATTTT. Its protein product is CASSQERAVMDSSLRGTQYF.

The chain carries TRBV23-1 and TRBJ1-5; 7 bases are a match to TRBD1. TRBV23-1 is placed among ORFs of uncertain function. This CDR3 contains 19 residues. Trimming cost V 0 bases and J 2 bases; bases outside gene matches: 13. The DNA for the CDR3 is TGCGCCAGCAGTCAATCGATGTGGACAGGCGAACGGGGCAATCAGCCCCAGCATTTT. Translation: CASSQSMWTGERGNQPQHF.

The chain carries TRBV6-1 and TRBJ2-1, with TRBD2 matching over 10 bases. The V gene's germline CDR1 is MNHNS and CDR2 SASEGT. Unmatched junction bases numbered 6, after V lost 3 bases and J lost 7 bases. This CDR3 region has 15 residues. The CDR3 sequence: CASSDLAGDVNEQFF. For the CDR3, the DNA is TGTGCCAGCAGTGATCTAGCGGGAGATGTTAATGAGCAGTTCTTC.

This clone was observed a few times. This specimen includes other DNA sequences encoding the same CDR3. This chain links TRBV28 with TRBJ2-7; D perhaps matches TRBD1 (6 bases). Germline-derived CDR1 and CDR2 are MDHEN and SYDVKM. V was shortened by 7 bases and J by 3 bases, with 16 bases between the two germline ends. This CDR3 has 14 residues. This CDR3 is CASNLGGSSYEQYF. CDR3 in DNA: TGTGCCAGCAACCTAGGGGGTAGCAGCTACGAGCAGTACTTC.